The 14 T cell receptor beta chains below were found in one sample sequenced in a study of spatial heterogeneity in lung cancer (dated by TCRdb to the late 2010s). What this sample's time point label stands for: blood at routine non-recurrence follow-up after resection. For TCR sequencing, whole RNA was extracted from tumor and nontumor lung tissue, or from cryopreserved PBMC samples, and no cell sorting was done. The library was generated by 5' RACE. The run used a NextSeq 500. The public reads were quality trimmed at Q25 with fastp and then assembled into clones with MiXCR by TCRdb, keeping productive beta chains. Entries that share a CDR3 protein sequence are merged under the most common genes and DNA. The sample contains fewer than 30,000 distinct CDR3 sequences, 5% to 6.5% of them found a single time. The top ten hold 20% to 25% of the sample. Here the sequenced sample was PBMCs, taken at follow-up. These TCRs come from a male donor with early-stage non-small cell lung cancer.

This clonotype was detected a few times. The V gene is TRBV21-1, the J gene TRBJ1-1. TRBV21-1 counts as a pseudogene. The length of the CDR3 is 11 residues. The CDR3 protein is CASKGRRRAFF. DNA of the CDR3: TGTGCCAGCAAAGGGAGGAGACGAGCTTTCTTT.

This clonotype was observed a few times. V is TRBV4-3 and J is TRBJ2-7; 11 bases agree with TRBD1. After removal of 0 bases from V and 0 bases from J, the junction contained 4 bases not matched to a gene. The CDR3 contains 17 residues. The V gene's germline CDR1 is LGHNA and CDR2 YSLEER. CDR3 sequence: CASSQDLGTGGSYEQYF. CDR3 sequence (DNA): TGCGCCAGCAGCCAAGATCTTGGGACAGGGGGCTCCTACGAGCAGTACTTC.

This clonotype was observed at least ten times. The rearrangement uses TRBV20-1 and TRBJ2-1, with D maybe TRBD1 (6 bases). The V gene's germline CDR1 is DFQATT and CDR2 SNEGSKA (reference sequence). The length of the CDR3 is 19 residues. Between the trimmed V and J ends, which lost 3 bases and 3 bases, there was a span of 27 bases. CDR3 protein: CSARLEQGTSRGYYNEQFF. CDR3 coding DNA: TGCAGTGCTAGGTTGGAACAGGGAACCTCTAGGGGGTACTACAATGAGCAGTTCTTC.

This clonotype was seen repeatedly, ten times or more. The genes are TRBV27 and TRBJ1-1; D perhaps matches TRBD1 (5 bases). Deletions cut 7 bases from V and 1 base from J, with 13 bases between. The V gene's germline CDR1 is MNHEY and CDR2 SMNVEV (reference sequence). This CDR3 is 14 amino acids long. The CDR3 coding sequence is TGTGCCAGCACTCAGCACGGGACGAACACTGAAGCTTTCTTT. Amino acids: CASTQHGTNTEAFF.

This clonotype was picked up many times. The chain combines TRBV19 with TRBJ2-1; possibly TRBD1 for D (5 bases). CDR1 and CDR2 from the germline V gene are LNHDA and SQIVND (reference sequence). The CDR3 has 14 amino acids. The V end lost 3 bases, the J end lost 10 bases, and 16 bases lay between the germline ends. CDR3 nucleotides: TGTGCCAGTAGTATCCCAGTAGGGGCCCGGGAGCAGTTCTTC. It encodes CASSIPVGAREQFF.

A note on this clonotype: A much larger clone lies a single base off, so this may be a read error. This rearrangement joins TRBV27 to TRBJ2-1; D possibly corresponds to TRBD1 (5 bases). V was trimmed by 2 bases and J by 5 bases, leaving 13 bases between them. Germline V lookup: CDR1 MNHEY, CDR2 SMNVEV (reference sequence). CDR3 length: 15 amino acids. CDR3 region: CASSLLFGAHNEQFF. CDR3 nucleotide sequence: TGTGCCAGCAGTTTACTATTTGGGGCACACAATGAGCAGTTCTTC.

This clonotype was counted ten times or more. The J gene is TRBJ2-3, the V gene TRBV7-3, with 9 bases lining up with TRBD1. CDR3 size: 16 residues. V shed 5 bases and J 0 bases; nucleotides not matched to a gene: 6. Germline values: CDR1 SGHTA, CDR2 FQGTGA. The CDR3: CASSPDRGMSTDTQYF. CDR3 nucleotides: TGTGCCAGCAGCCCGGACAGGGGAATGAGCACAGATACGCAGTATTTT.

This clonotype was observed a handful of times. The genes are TRBV19 and TRBJ1-2, with TRBD1 identical over 8 bases. This CDR3 region has 14 residues. CDR1 LNHDA and CDR2 SQIVND come from the germline V gene (reference sequence). Trimming removed 4 bases from V and 2 bases from J; junction bases left unmatched: 3. The CDR3 DNA reads as TGTGCCAGTAGTAGGGGACAGGACAACTATGGCTACACCTTC. This gives the protein CASSRGQDNYGYTF.

This clonotype was seen repeatedly, ten times or more. The chain recombines TRBV30 with TRBJ2-5; no reliable D call. Trimming removed 0 bases at V and 1 base at J, with 9 bases between. Germline lookup yields CDR1 GTSNPN and CDR2 SVGIG (reference sequence). The CDR3 sequence is 14 residues long. The CDR3 DNA reads TGTGCCTGGAGTGTACAAGGCCTCCAAGAGACCCAGTACTTC. As protein: CAWSVQGLQETQYF.

This clonotype was detected many times. The chain has TRBV7-8 and TRBJ2-1, with 7 bases lining up with TRBD2. The CDR3 spans 15 residues. Germline assignment: CDR1 SGHVS and CDR2 FQNEAQ. After removal of 3 bases from V and 7 bases from J, the junction contained 9 bases not matched to a gene. The CDR3 is CASSFPSSGRNEQFF. The CDR3 nucleotides are TGTGCCAGCAGCTTCCCCTCTAGCGGACGGAATGAGCAGTTCTTC.

V and J are TRBV3-1 and TRBJ1-1, with D possibly TRBD1 on 6 matching bases. The V and J ends lost 0 bases and 5 bases respectively, with 10 bases between them. CDR3 size: 14 residues. Germline CDR1 reads LGHDT; CDR2 reads YNNKEL (reference sequence). The CDR3: CASSQEGHRTEAFF. For the CDR3, the DNA is TGTGCCAGCAGCCAAGAGGGACATCGGACTGAAGCTTTCTTT.

The gene calls are TRBV19 and TRBJ2-7; a weak D match, TRBD2 (5 bases). This CDR3 has 14 amino acids. Germline V lookup: CDR1 LNHDA, CDR2 SQIVND (reference sequence). V lost 3 bases, J lost 3 bases, and 12 bases lay in between. CDR3: CASSIPGNHYEQYF. CDR3 coding DNA: TGTGCCAGTAGTATTCCCGGGAATCACTACGAGCAGTACTTC.

This clonotype was picked up many times. The chain joins TRBV6-6 to TRBJ2-5; 7 positions agree with TRBD2. Germline values: CDR1 MNHNY, CDR2 SVGAGI (reference sequence). The junction had 5 bases not matched to a gene; V was cut back by 8 bases and J by 5 bases. The CDR3 spans 12 residues. The CDR3 spells CASGRAGETQYF. The CDR3 nucleotides are TGTGCCAGCGGGAGGGCGGGGGAGACCCAGTACTTC.

This clonotype was recorded at least ten times. The chain employs TRBV4-1 and TRBJ2-3; D call uncertain. This CDR3 has 13 amino acids. CDR1 is MGHRA, CDR2 YSYEKL, per germline. Trimming stripped 6 bases from V and 5 bases from J, with 12 bases between. The CDR3 DNA follows: TGCGCCAGCAGGAGTTTGGGCGAAGATACGCAGTATTTT. Amino acids: CASRSLGEDTQYF.